This section outlines one T cell receptor beta chain sequence together with its context. This sample was taken from a study of blood T cell repertoires in COVID-19. Study-wide background: Acute-phase and convalescent COVID-19 samples originated in the United States, Italy and Spain.

This CDR3 region has 17 residues. Germline assignment: CDR1 SGHDN and CDR2 FVKESK. V shed 2 bases and J 3 bases; nucleotides not matched to a gene: 6. TCRdb's table, derived via immunoSEQ multiplex PCR, lists solely in-frame clones and lacks some. The data contain around 290,000 clones, about 93% of them singletons. Those enrolled, adults aged 18 to 89 years, came from 25 or so US areas. The study assigned cohorts using participant-reported clinical history. This chain uses TRBV14 with TRBJ2-6, with 8 nucleotides matching TRBD1. Sequenced sample: PBMCs or T cells enriched from blood (not recorded which). The TCR sequence derives from a woman aged 25-40 years who had recovered from COVID-19. The CDR3 sequence: CASSQRTGSIGANVLTF. The CDR3 DNA reads TGTGCCAGCAGCCAACGGACAGGGTCCATTGGGGCCAACGTCCTGACTTTC.